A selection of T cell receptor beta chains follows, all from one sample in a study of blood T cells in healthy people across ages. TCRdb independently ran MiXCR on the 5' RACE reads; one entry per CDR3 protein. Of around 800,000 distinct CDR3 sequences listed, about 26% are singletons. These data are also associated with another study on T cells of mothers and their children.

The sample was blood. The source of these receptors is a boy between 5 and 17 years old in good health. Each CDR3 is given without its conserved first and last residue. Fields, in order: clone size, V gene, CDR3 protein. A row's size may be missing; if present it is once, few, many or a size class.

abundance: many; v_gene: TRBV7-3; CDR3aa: ASSSKGVYQH
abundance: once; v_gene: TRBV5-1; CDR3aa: ACSPGGAPYEQY
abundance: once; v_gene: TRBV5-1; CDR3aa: ASSLVGPGEGNTEAF
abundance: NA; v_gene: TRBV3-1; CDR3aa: ASSQEGGGETQY
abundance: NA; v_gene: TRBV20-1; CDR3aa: SAPFLDSYNEQF
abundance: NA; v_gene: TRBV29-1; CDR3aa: SVYRQGETQY
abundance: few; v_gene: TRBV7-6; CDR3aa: ASSWGGGGTDTQY
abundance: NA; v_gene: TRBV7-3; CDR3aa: ASSLGRQGQETQY
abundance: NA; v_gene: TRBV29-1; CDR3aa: SVEFLTSRGEGTDTQY
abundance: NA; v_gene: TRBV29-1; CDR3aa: SVVDGREAF
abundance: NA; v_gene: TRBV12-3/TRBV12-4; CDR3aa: ASSFGTSPEQY
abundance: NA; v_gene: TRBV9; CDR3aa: ASSARGAYNEQF
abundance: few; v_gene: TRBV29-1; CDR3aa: SVGGSEQF
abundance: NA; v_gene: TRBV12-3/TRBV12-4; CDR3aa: ASSTSGRGSQETQY
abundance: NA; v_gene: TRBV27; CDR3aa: ASSLLGVGELF
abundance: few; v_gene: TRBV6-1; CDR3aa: ASSERDAGRYEQY
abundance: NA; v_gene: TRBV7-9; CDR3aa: ASLGTSSYEQY
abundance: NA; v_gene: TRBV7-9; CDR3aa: ASSLGGVGSYEQY
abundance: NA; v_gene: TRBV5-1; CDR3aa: ASRTLESQETQY
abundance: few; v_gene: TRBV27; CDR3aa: ASSILAGENTGELF
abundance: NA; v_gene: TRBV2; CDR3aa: ASTRRGTTDTQY
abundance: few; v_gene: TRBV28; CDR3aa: ASTLRGRNQPQH
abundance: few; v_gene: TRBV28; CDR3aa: ASSLDTRNTIY
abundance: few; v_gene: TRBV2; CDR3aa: ASSKDRAEETQY
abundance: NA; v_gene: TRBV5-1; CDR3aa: ASSLSTVAGGPIEQF
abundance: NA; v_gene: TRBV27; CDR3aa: ASSTGVVTGEETQY
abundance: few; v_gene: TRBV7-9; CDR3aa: ASSIRTGQETQY
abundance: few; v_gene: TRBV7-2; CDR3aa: ASSSYRGRVEETQY
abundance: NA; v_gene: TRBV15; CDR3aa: ATARDSIVKEQY
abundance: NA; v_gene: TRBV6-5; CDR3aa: ASSIQDRSEAF
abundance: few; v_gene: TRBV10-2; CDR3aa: ASSTSNNQPQH
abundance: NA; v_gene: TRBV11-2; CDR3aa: ASSWASGGAVTSETQY
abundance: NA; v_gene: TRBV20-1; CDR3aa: SARTYRGPPGEKLF
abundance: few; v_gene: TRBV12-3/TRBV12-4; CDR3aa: ASRTRGTGWNSPLH
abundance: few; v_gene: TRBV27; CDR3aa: ASSLVIEDTQY
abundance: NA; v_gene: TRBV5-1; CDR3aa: ASSWGRLAGFNEQF
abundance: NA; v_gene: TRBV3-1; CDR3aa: ASSQESGDSNSGANVLT
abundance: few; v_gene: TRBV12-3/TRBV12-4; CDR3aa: ASKKRNEQF
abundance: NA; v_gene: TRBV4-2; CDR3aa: ASSLGGQPNTEAF
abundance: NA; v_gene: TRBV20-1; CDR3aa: SARGTGSYNEQF
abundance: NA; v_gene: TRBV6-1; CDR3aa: ASSESYRGTDTQY
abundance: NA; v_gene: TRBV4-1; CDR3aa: ASSQDGLGKETQY
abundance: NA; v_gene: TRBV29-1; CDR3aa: STGGNGETQY
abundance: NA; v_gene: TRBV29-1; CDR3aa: SADKGDRYEQY